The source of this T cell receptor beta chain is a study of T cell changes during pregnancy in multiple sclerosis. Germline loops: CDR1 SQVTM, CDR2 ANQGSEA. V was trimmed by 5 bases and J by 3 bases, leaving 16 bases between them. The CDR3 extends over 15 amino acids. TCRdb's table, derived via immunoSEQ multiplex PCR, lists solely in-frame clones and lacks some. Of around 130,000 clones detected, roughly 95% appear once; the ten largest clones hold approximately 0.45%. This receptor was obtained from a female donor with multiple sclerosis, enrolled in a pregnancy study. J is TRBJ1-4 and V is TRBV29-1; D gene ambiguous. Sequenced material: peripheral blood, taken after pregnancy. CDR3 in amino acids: CSVQTAARANEKLFF. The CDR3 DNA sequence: TGCAGCGTTCAAACTGCCGCGAGGGCTAATGAAAAACTGTTTTTT.